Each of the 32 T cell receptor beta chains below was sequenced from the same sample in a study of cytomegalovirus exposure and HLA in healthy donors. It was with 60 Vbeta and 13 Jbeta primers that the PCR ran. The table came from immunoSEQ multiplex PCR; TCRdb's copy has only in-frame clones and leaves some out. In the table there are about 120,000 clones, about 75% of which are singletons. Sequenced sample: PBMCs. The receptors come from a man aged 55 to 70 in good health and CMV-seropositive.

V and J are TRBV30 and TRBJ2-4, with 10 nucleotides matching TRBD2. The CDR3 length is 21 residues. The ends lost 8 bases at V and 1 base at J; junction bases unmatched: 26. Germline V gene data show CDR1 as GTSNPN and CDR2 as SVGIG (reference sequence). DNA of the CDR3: TGTGCCCCCCTCGACAGGGGCGCAACCAGCGGGAGGGAGGAGGCCAAAAACATTCAGTACTTC. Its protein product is CAPLDRGATSGREEAKNIQYF.

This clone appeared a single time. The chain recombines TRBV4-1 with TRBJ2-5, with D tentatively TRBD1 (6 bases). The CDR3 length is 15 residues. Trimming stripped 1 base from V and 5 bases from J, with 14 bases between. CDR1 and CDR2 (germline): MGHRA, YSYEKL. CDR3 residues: CASSQGTATRETQYF. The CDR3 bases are TGCGCCAGCAGCCAAGGGACAGCTACTAGGGAGACCCAGTACTTC.

This CDR3 reads CASSLAIQGTSGETQYF. The CDR3 DNA reads as TGTGCCAGCAGCTTAGCCATTCAAGGGACTAGCGGAGAGACCCAGTACTTC. J is TRBJ2-5 and V is TRBV7-6, with 11 bases lining up with TRBD2. J was trimmed by 4 bases and V by 0 bases; bases with no gene match: 7. The CDR3 is made up of 17 amino acids. Germline V CDR1 and CDR2: SGHVS, FNYEAQ.

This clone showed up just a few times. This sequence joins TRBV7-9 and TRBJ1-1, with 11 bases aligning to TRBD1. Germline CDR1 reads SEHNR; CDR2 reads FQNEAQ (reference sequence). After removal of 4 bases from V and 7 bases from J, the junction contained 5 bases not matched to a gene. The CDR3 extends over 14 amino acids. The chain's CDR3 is CASSSRDRGNEAFF. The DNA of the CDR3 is TGTGCCAGCAGCTCCCGGGACAGGGGGAATGAAGCTTTCTTT.

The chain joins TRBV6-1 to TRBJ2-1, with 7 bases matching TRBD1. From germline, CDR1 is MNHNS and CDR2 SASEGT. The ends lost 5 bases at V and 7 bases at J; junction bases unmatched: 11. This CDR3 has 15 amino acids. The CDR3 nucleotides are TGTGCCAGCAGTCTACCGGGACAGCAAAGAAATGAGCAGTTCTTC. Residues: CASSLPGQQRNEQFF.

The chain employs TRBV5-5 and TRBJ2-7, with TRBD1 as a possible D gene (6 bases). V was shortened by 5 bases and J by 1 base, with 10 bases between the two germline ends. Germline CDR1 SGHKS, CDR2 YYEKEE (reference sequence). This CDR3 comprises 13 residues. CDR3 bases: TGTGCCAGCAGGCGAGGACAGTCCTACGAGCAGTACTTC. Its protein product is CASRRGQSYEQYF.

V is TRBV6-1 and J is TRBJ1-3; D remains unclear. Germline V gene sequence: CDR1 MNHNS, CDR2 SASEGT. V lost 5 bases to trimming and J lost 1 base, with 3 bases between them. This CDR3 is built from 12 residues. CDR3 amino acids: CASSLSGNTIYF. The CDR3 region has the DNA TGTGCCAGCAGTCTTTCTGGAAACACCATATATTTT.

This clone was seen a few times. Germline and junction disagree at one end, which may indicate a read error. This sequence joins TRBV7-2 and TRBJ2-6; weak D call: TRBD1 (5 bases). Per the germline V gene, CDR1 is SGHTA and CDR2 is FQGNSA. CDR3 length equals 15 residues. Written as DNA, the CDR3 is TGTGCCAGCAGCTTAGACGCATCTGGGGCCAACGGCCTGACTTTC. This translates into CASSLDASGANGLTF.

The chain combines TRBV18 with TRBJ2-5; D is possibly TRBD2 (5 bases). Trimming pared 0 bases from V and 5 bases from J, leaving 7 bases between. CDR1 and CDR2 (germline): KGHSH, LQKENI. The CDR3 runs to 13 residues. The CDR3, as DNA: TGTGCCAGCTCACCACCGGGGAGTGAGACCCAGTACTTC. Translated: CASSPPGSETQYF.

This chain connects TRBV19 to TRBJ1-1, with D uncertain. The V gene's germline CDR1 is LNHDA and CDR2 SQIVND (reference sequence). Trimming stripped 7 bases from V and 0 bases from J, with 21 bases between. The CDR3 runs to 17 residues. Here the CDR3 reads CASTQRGIFGLNTEAFF. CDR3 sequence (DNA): TGTGCCAGTACTCAGAGAGGGATCTTCGGGTTGAACACTGAAGCTTTCTTT.

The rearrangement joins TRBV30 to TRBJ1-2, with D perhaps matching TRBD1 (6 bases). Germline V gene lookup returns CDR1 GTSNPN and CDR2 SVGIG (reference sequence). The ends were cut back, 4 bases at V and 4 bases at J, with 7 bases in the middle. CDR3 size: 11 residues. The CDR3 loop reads CAWTRGYGYTF. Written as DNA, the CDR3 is TGTGCCTGGACCAGGGGCTATGGCTACACCTTC.

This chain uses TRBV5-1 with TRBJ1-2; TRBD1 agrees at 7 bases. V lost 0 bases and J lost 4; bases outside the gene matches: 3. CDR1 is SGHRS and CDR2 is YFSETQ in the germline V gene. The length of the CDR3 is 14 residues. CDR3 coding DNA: TGCGCCAGCAGCTTGGAGACAGGGACCTATGGCTACACCTTC. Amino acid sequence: CASSLETGTYGYTF.

The CDR3 region is CASSQGVVTEAFF. In DNA form, the CDR3 reads TGTGCCAGCTCACAGGGGGTAGTCACTGAAGCTTTCTTT. The chain recombines TRBV18 with TRBJ1-1, with D perhaps matching TRBD1 (6 bases). Germline V CDR1 and CDR2: KGHSH, LQKENI. CDR3 length: 13 residues. Trimming cost V 4 bases and J 4 bases, with 10 bases left between them.

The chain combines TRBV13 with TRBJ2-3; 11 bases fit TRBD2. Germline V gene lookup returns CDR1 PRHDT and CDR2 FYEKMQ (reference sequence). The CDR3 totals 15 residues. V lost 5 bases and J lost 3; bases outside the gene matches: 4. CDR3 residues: CASSQWTSGTDTQYF. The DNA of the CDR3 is TGTGCCAGCAGCCAATGGACTAGCGGGACAGATACGCAGTATTTT.

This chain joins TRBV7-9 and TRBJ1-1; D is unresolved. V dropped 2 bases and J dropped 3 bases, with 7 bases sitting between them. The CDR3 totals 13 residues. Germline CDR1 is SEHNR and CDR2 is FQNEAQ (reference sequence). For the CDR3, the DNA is TGTGCCAGCAGCTTAAGAGGGTACACTGAAGCTTTCTTT. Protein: CASSLRGYTEAFF.

In nucleotides, the CDR3 is TGTGCCAGCAGTGAACAGGGTGTACGAAATCAGCCCCAGCATTTT. Its protein is CASSEQGVRNQPQHF. The V and J genes are TRBV6-1 and TRBJ1-5; weak D call: TRBD1 (5 bases). CDR3 length equals 15 residues. Germline lookup yields CDR1 MNHNS and CDR2 SASEGT. V was shortened by 2 bases and J by 4 bases, with 12 bases between the two germline ends.

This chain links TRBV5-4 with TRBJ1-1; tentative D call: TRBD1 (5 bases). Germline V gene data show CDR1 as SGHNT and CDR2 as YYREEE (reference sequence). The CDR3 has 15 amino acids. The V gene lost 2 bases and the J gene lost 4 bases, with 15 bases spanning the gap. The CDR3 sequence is CASSLSAGLGTEAFF. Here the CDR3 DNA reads TGTGCCAGCAGCTTATCGGCAGGGCTGGGCACTGAAGCTTTCTTT. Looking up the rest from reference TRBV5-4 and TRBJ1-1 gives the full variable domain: ETGVTQSPTHLIKTRGQQVTLRCSSQSGHNTVSWYQQALGQGPQFIFQYYREEENGRGNFPPRFSGLQFPNYSSELNVNALELDDSALYLCASSLSAGLGTEAFFGQGTRLTVV.

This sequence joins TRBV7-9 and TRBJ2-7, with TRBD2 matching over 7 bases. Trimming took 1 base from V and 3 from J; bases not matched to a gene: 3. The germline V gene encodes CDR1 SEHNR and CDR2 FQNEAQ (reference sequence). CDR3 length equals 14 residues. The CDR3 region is CASSLGLADYEQYF. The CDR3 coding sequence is TGTGCCAGCAGCTTAGGACTAGCTGACTACGAGCAGTACTTC.

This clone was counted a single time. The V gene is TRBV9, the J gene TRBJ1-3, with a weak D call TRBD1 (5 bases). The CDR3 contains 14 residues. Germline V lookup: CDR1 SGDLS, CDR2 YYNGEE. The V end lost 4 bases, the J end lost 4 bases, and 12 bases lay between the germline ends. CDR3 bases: TGTGCCAGCAGCACTACGGGGGGGGGAAACACCATATATTTT. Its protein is CASSTTGGGNTIYF. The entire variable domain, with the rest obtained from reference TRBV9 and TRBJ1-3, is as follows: DSGVTQTPKHLITATGQRVTLRCSPRSGDLSVYWYQQSLDQGLQFLIQYYNGEERAKGNILERFSAQQFPDLHSELNLSSLELGDSALYFCASSTTGGGNTIYFGEGSWLTVV.

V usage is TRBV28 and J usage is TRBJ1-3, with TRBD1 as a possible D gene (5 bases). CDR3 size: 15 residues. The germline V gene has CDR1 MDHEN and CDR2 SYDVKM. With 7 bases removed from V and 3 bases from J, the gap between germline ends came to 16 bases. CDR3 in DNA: TGTGCCAGCACCAAGACAGAGCTTGGTGGAAACACCATATATTTT. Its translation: CASTKTELGGNTIYF. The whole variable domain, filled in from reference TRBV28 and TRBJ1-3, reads DVKVTQSSRYLVKRTGEKVFLECVQDMDHENMFWYRQDPGLGLRLIYFSYDVKMKEKGDIPEGYSVSREKKERFSLILESASTNQTSMYLCASTKTELGGNTIYFGEGSWLTVV.

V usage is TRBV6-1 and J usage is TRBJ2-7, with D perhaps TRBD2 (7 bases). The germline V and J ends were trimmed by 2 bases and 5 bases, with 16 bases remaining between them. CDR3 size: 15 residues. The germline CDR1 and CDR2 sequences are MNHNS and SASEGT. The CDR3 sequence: CASSEKVRGGHEQYF. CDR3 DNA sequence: TGTGCCAGCAGTGAAAAGGTCCGCGGGGGCCACGAGCAGTACTTC.

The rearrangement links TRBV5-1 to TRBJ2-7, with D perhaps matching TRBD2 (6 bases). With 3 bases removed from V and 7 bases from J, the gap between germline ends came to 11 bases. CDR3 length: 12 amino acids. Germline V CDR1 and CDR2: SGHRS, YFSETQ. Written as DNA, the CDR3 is TGCGCCAGCAGCTCGCGGGGAACGGAGCAGTACTTC. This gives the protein CASSSRGTEQYF.

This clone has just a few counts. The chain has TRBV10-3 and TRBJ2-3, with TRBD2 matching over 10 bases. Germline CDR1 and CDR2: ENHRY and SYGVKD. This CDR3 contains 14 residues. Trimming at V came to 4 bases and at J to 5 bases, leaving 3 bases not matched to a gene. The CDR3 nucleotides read TGTGCCATCAGTGGAAGCGGGAGGGTAGATACGCAGTATTTT. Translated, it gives CAISGSGRVDTQYF.

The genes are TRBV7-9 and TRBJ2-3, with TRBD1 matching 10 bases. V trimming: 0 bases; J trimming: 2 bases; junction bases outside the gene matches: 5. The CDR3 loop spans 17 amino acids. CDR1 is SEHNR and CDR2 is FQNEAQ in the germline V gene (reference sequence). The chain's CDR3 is CASSLADRGVVTDTQYF. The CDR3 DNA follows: TGTGCCAGCAGCTTAGCGGACAGGGGGGTCGTCACAGATACGCAGTATTTT. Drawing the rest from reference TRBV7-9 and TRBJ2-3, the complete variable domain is DTGVSQNPRHKITKRGQNVTFRCDPISEHNRLYWYRQTLGQGPEFLTYFQNEAQLEKSRLLSDRFSAERPKGSFSTLEIQRTEQGDSAMYLCASSLADRGVVTDTQYFGPGTRLTVL.

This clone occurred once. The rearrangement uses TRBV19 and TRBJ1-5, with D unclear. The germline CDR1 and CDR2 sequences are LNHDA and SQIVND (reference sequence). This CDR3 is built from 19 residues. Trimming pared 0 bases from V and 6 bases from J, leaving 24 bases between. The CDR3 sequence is CASSIDAAQRRQNSQPQHF. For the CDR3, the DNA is TGTGCCAGTAGTATAGATGCGGCCCAAAGAAGGCAGAATTCTCAGCCCCAGCATTTT.

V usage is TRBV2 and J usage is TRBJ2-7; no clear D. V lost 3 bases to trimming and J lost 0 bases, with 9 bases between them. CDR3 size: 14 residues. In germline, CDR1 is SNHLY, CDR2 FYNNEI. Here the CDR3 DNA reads TGTGCCAGCAGTGATCAAGGAGCCTCCTACGAGCAGTACTTC. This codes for CASSDQGASYEQYF.

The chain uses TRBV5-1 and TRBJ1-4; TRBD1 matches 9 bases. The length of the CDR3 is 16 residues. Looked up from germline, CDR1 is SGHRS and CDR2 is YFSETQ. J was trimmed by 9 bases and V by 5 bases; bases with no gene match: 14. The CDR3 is CASSYSQTGTGQKLFF. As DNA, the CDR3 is TGCGCCAGCAGTTATTCCCAAACCGGGACAGGGCAAAAACTGTTTTTT. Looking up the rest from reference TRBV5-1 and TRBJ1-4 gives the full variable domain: KAGVTQTPRYLIKTRGQQVTLSCSPISGHRSVSWYQQTPGQGLQFLFEYFSETQRNKGNFPGRFSGRQFSNSRSEMNVSTLELGDSALYLCASSYSQTGTGQKLFFGSGTQLSVL.

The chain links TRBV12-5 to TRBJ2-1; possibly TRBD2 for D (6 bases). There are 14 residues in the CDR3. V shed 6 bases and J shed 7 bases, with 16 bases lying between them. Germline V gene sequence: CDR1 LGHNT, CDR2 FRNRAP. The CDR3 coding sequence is TGTGCTAGTGGACGGGCCTCGGGGGTGAATGAGCAGTTCTTC. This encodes CASGRASGVNEQFF. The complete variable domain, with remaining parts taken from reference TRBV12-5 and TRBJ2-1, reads DARVTQTPRHKVTEMGQEVTMRCQPILGHNTVFWYRQTMMQGLELLAYFRNRAPLDDSGMPKDRFSAEMPDATLATLKIQPSEPRDSAVYFCASGRASGVNEQFFGPGTRLTVL.

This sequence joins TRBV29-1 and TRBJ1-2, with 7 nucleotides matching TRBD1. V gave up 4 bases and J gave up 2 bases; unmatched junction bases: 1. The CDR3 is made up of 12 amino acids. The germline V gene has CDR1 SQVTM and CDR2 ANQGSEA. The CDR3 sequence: CSVGQGNYGYTF. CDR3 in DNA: TGCAGCGTTGGACAGGGCAACTATGGCTACACCTTC.

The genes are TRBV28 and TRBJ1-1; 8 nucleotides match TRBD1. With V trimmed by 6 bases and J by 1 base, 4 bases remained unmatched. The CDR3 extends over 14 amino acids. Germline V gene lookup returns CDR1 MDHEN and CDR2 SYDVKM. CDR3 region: CASSLQGGNTEAFF. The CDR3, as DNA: TGTGCCAGCAGCCTACAGGGGGGGAACACTGAAGCTTTCTTT. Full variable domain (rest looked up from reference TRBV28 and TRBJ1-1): DVKVTQSSRYLVKRTGEKVFLECVQDMDHENMFWYRQDPGLGLRLIYFSYDVKMKEKGDIPEGYSVSREKKERFSLILESASTNQTSMYLCASSLQGGNTEAFFGQGTRLTVV.

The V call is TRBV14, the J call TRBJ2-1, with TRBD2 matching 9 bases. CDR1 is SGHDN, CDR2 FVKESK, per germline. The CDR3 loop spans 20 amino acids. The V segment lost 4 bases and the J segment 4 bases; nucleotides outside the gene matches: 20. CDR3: CASSPGLGTSRTRIYNEQFF. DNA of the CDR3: TGTGCCAGCAGCCCGGGTCTTGGGACTAGCAGAACCCGTATATACAATGAGCAGTTCTTC. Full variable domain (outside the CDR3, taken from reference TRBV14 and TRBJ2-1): EAGVTQFPSHSVIEKGQTVTLRCDPISGHDNLYWYRRVMGKEIKFLLHFVKESKQDESGMPNNRFLAERTGGTYSTLKVQPAELEDSGVYFCASSPGLGTSRTRIYNEQFFGPGTRLTVL.

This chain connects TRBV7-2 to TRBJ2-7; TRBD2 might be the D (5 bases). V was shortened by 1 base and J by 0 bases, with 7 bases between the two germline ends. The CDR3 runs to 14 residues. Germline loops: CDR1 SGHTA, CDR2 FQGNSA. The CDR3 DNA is TGTGCCAGCAGCTTAGTTACTAGCTCCTACGAGCAGTACTTC. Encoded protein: CASSLVTSSYEQYF.